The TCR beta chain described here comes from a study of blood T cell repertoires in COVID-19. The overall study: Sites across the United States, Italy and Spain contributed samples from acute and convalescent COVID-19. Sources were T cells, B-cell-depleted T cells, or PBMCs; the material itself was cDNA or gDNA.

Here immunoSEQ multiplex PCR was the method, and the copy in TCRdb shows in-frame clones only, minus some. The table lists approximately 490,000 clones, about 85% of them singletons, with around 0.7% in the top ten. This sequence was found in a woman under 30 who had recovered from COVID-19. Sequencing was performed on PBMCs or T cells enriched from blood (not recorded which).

Written as DNA, the CDR3 is TGTGCCAGCAGCCCAACTATTTACGAGCAGTACTTC. This sequence encodes CASSPTIYEQYF. The rearrangement uses TRBV7-2 and TRBJ2-7; D ambiguous. This CDR3 is 12 amino acids long. V lost 5 bases to trimming and J lost 4 bases, with 9 bases between them. Per the germline V gene, CDR1 is SGHTA and CDR2 is FQGNSA.